A selection of T cell receptor beta chains follows, all from one sample in a study of T cell repertoires in cytomegalovirus infection. What these receptors recognize is not known. Via MiXCR, TCRdb re-called the reads, giving one row per CDR3 protein. The sample consists of about half a million distinct CDR3 sequences, around 35% of them appearing once. The sample consisted of cultured PBMCs, taken from culture after CMV antigen stimulation. These receptor sequences come from a human donor in good health (CMV status not recorded). Some clones in this sample may be carry-over from other donors' samples. Each CDR3 is given with its conserved first and last residue. The D gene is left open where the match is weak. Clone size appears in some rows only: once, few, many, or a class for an expanded clone.

TRBJ2-5 | . | . | TRBV7-8 | TGTGCCAGCAGCCCAGTCATCCTCGGGGATGAGACCCAGTACTTC | CASSPVILGDETQYF
TRBJ2-1 | few | . | TRBV12-3/TRBV12-4 | TGTGCCAGCGGCACAGCCGACAATGAGCAGTTCTTC | CASGTADNEQFF
TRBJ2-5 | . | TRBD2 | TRBV20-1 | TGCAGTGCTCACCTAGCGGGAGGGCCTGTAGAGACCCAGTACTTC | CSAHLAGGPVETQYF
TRBJ2-7 | few | . | TRBV6-2/TRBV6-3 | TGTGCCAGCAGTTATTATGGTTACCGCCGGGACTCCGGTTCCTACGAGCAGTACTTC | CASSYYGYRRDSGSYEQYF
TRBJ1-5 | few | . | TRBV7-2 | TGTGCCAGCAGCCGAACAGGAGCCCAGCATTTT | CASSRTGAQHF
TRBJ2-7 | . | . | TRBV28 | TGTGCCAGCAGTTTAGAGGGGCCGCCCTCCTACGAGCAGTACTTC | CASSLEGPPSYEQYF
TRBJ2-3 | . | TRBD2 | TRBV7-2 | TGTGCCAGCAGCTTAGATAAATTTAGGCTAGCGGGAAGCACAGATACGCAGTATTTT | CASSLDKFRLAGSTDTQYF
TRBJ1-5 | many | . | TRBV29-1 | TGCAGCGTTGAAGGGATTACCAATCAGCCCCAGCATTTT | CSVEGITNQPQHF
TRBJ2-2 | many | TRBD1 | TRBV19 | TGTGCCAGTAGCCGGACAGGGGGAAACACCGGGGAGCTGTTTTTT | CASSRTGGNTGELFF
TRBJ1-2 | . | . | TRBV19 | TGTGCCAGTAGTATTGACGCTGGCTACACCTTC | CASSIDAGYTF
TRBJ1-2 | few | . | TRBV19 | TGTGCCAGTAGTATCCCTGGAAGGTCGGTTGATGGCTACACCTTC | CASSIPGRSVDGYTF
TRBJ1-3 | few | . | TRBV6-5 | TGTGCCAGCAGCTCCAACAAGGGGCGGATCTCTGGAAACACCATATATTTT | CASSSNKGRISGNTIYF
TRBJ2-3 | many | . | TRBV7-2 | TGTGCCAGCAGCCCCCTCGGTCGCAGCACAGATACGCAGTATTTT | CASSPLGRSTDTQYF
TRBJ1-5 | many | . | TRBV19 | TGTGCCAGCTCTGATTACAATCAGCCCCAGCATTTT | CASSDYNQPQHF
TRBJ1-1 | . | . | TRBV6-1 | TGTGCCAGCAGTTACGATGGACGGATGAACACTGAAGCTTTCTTT | CASSYDGRMNTEAFF
TRBJ2-7 | few | . | TRBV19 | TGTGCCAGTAGTATGGTGGTGGGCAGACCCTACGAGCAGTACTTC | CASSMVVGRPYEQYF
TRBJ2-5 | . | TRBD2 | TRBV5-4 | TGTGCCAGCAGCTTGACTAGCGGGAGGTTAGGTACCCAGTACTTC | CASSLTSGRLGTQYF
TRBJ2-1 | . | TRBD2 | TRBV7-2 | TGTGCCAGCAGCTTGCTAGCGGGAGGGCCTTATGAGCAGTTCTTC | CASSLLAGGPYEQFF
TRBJ2-7 | few | . | TRBV4-1 | TGCGCCAGCAGCCAAAAAGAGGGGGACTACGAGCAGTACTTC | CASSQKEGDYEQYF
TRBJ1-2 | few | . | TRBV7-6 | TGTGCCAGCAGCTTAGGGGCGACAGAACTCCTCTATGGCTACACCTTC | CASSLGATELLYGYTF
TRBJ1-2 | . | . | TRBV7-2 | TGTGCCAGCAGCTTAGGAAGGGAACCCTATGGCTACACCTTC | CASSLGREPYGYTF
TRBJ2-3 | . | . | TRBV5-4 | TGTGCCAGCAGCTTGGATGGTAGCAGAGGCACAGATACGCAGTATTTT | CASSLDGSRGTDTQYF
TRBJ2-1 | many | TRBD1 | TRBV7-2 | TGTGCCAGCAGCTCCCCGCAGGGGGATGAGCAGTTCTTC | CASSSPQGDEQFF
TRBJ1-5 | . | TRBD1 | TRBV28 | TGTGCCAGCAGGAAACAGGGGGAGAGCAATCAGCCCCAGCATTTT | CASRKQGESNQPQHF
TRBJ2-1 | few | TRBD2 | TRBV7-2 | TGTGCCAGCACCAGTAGCGGGAGGGTTAATGAGCAGTTCTTC | CASTSSGRVNEQFF
TRBJ2-7 | few | TRBD2 | TRBV11-2 | TGTGCCAGCAGCCCGACTAGCGCCTACGAGCAGTACTTC | CASSPTSAYEQYF
TRBJ2-1 | few | TRBD2 | TRBV5-1 | TGCGCCAGCACTTCCGGGACTAGCGGCTTGGAGCAGTTCTTC | CASTSGTSGLEQFF
TRBJ2-7 | once | TRBD1 | TRBV6-6 | TGTGCCAGCAGTTACCCCGGACAGGGCTACGAGCAGTACTTC | CASSYPGQGYEQYF